This T cell receptor (beta chain) was obtained from a study of CD8 T cells in Susac syndrome. Trimming took off 3 bases at V and 5 bases at J, with 11 bases between the two ends. Germline V lookup: CDR1 SGHNT, CDR2 YYREEE (reference sequence). The CDR3 contains 14 residues. Study-wide findings and caveats: The relatively small number of individuals in the TCR sequencing and HLA analysis was acknowledged by the study.

Sequencing targeted TCR beta in blood CD8+ and CD4+ T cells. Remarks on this clonotype: The antigen is not known.

An amount of RNA that ranged from about 0.45 to 1 ug was reverse transcribed with random hexamers. TCRdb passed the immunoSEQ multiplex PCR reads through MiXCR, listing each CDR3 protein once. The table records roughly 200,000 distinct CDR3 sequences, 90% to 97% of them present only once. V gene TRBV5-4 combines with J gene TRBJ2-2; D call uncertain. Sequencing was carried out using CD4+ T cells from PBMCs. The receptor comes from a human donor with multiple sclerosis. The CDR3 spells CASSSTIVTGELFF. Here the CDR3 DNA reads TGTGCCAGCAGCTCCACTATCGTAACCGGGGAGCTGTTTTTT.